These 28 T cell receptor beta chains originate from one sample sequenced in a study of shared clonotypes between healthy human individuals. Naivety among CD8 cells was defined by CD45RO negativity and positive CCR7 selection, thereby excluding terminally differentiated effector memory CD45RA+ cells. Sequencing used immunoSEQ multiplex PCR; TCRdb keeps in-frame clones, though not all of them. This repertoire shows some 2,100,000 clones, about 92% found once; its top ten account for more than 1.5%. Sequencing was carried out using naive CD8+ T cells from PBMCs. The receptors were sampled from a man aged 18 to 30 in good health. Some clones in this sample may be carry-over from other donors' samples.

The rearrangement joins TRBV13 to TRBJ1-1; possible D gene TRBD1, 6 bases. Germline V gene data show CDR1 as PRHDT and CDR2 as FYEKMQ (reference sequence). V was trimmed by 5 bases and J by 6 bases, leaving 16 bases between them. CDR3 size: 14 residues. The CDR3 sequence: CASSADRFSPEAFF. CDR3 in DNA: TGTGCCAGCAGCGCAGACAGGTTCAGTCCTGAAGCTTTCTTT.

V gene TRBV4-1 combines with J gene TRBJ2-3, with D uncertain. Germline loops: CDR1 MGHRA, CDR2 YSYEKL. Between the trimmed V and J ends, which lost 2 bases and 6 bases, there was a span of 9 bases. CDR3 size: 13 residues. The CDR3 sequence: CASSQLRGDTQYF. The CDR3 nucleotides are TGCGCCAGCAGCCAACTGCGTGGGGATACGCAGTATTTT.

This chain uses TRBV28 with TRBJ1-1; possibly TRBD1 for D (5 bases). The V end was cut by 5 bases, the J end by 4 bases, with 17 bases between. The CDR3 sequence is 15 residues long. The germline V gene has CDR1 MDHEN and CDR2 SYDVKM. DNA of the CDR3: TGTGCCAGCAGTCCCCCGGGGGGGTTTAGCACTGAAGCTTTCTTT. Its translation: CASSPPGGFSTEAFF.

This chain uses TRBV2 with TRBJ1-5; D may be TRBD1 (5 bases). Trimming shortened V by 6 bases and J by 2 bases, and 8 bases separated the two germline ends. The CDR3 loop spans 13 amino acids. Germline V CDR1 and CDR2: SNHLY, FYNNEI. The DNA of the CDR3 is TGTGCCAGCAGCCCGGGGGGCAATCAGCCCCAGCATTTT. It codes for CASSPGGNQPQHF.

The CDR3 loop reads CATSRDILAVTSAITDTQYF. In DNA, the CDR3 is TGTGCCACCAGCAGAGATATTCTCGCGGTGACTAGCGCGATCACAGATACGCAGTATTTT. The chain recombines TRBV15 with TRBJ2-3; 8 nucleotides line up with TRBD2. CDR3 length: 20 amino acids. In germline, CDR1 is LNHNV, CDR2 YYDKDF (reference sequence). The J segment lost 2 bases and the V segment lost 0 bases, leaving 16 bases of the junction unmatched.

Comment on this clone: The same CDR3 can be traced to other DNA sequences in this sample. The chain has TRBV27 and TRBJ2-1; 9 nucleotides align to TRBD2. This CDR3 spans 15 amino acids. The trim removed 4 bases at V and 3 bases at J, leaving 4 bases unmatched. Looked up from germline, CDR1 is MNHEY and CDR2 is SMNVEV (reference sequence). The CDR3 sequence: CASSSLAGVYNEQFF. CDR3 nucleotides: TGTGCCAGCAGTTCTTTAGCGGGAGTCTACAATGAGCAGTTCTTC.

This chain links TRBV7-9 with TRBJ2-7; 8 bases agree with TRBD2. The ends lost 3 bases at V and 0 bases at J; junction bases unmatched: 1. Germline loops: CDR1 SEHNR, CDR2 FQNEAQ (reference sequence). The CDR3 has 14 residues. DNA of the CDR3: TGTGCCAGCAGCTTTAGCGGGGACTCCTACGAGCAGTACTTC. Amino acid sequence: CASSFSGDSYEQYF.

J is TRBJ2-1 and V is TRBV27; 10 nucleotides line up with TRBD1. The CDR3 runs 14 residues. With 10 bases clipped from V and 7 bases from J, the junction kept 10 bases outside the gene matches. Germline V gives CDR1 MNHEY, CDR2 SMNVEV (reference sequence). The CDR3 spells CATQPRDRGNEQFF. The CDR3 DNA reads TGTGCCACCCAGCCCCGGGACAGGGGAAATGAGCAGTTCTTC.

Remarks on this clone: The identical CDR3 is also encoded by other nucleotide sequences in the sample. V and J are TRBV29-1 and TRBJ2-7; 8 positions agree with TRBD1. CDR1 and CDR2 (germline): SQVTM, ANQGSEA. V lost 6 bases and J lost 2; bases outside the gene matches: 3. CDR3 size: 12 residues. The CDR3 coding sequence is TGCAGCGTCCGACAGGGGACCTACGAGCAGTACTTC. This codes for CSVRQGTYEQYF.

V gene TRBV10-3 combines with J gene TRBJ2-7; D might be TRBD1 or TRBD2, each matching 5 bases. The CDR3 totals 13 residues. Germline V gives CDR1 ENHRY, CDR2 SYGVKD. V lost 0 bases, J lost 2 bases, and 5 bases lay in between. The CDR3 region is CAISESGAYEQYF. DNA of the CDR3: TGTGCCATCAGTGAGTCGGGGGCCTACGAGCAGTACTTC.

In DNA form, the CDR3 reads TGTGCCAGCAGCCCTCTCACCCACACAGGGAATGAGCAGTTCTTC. This encodes CASSPLTHTGNEQFF. The chain carries TRBV28 and TRBJ2-1; perhaps TRBD1 as D (6 bases). Deletions cut 6 bases from V and 7 bases from J, with 19 bases between. CDR3 length equals 15 residues. The germline V gene encodes CDR1 MDHEN and CDR2 SYDVKM.

V and J are TRBV7-9 and TRBJ2-2; D is perhaps TRBD1 (5 bases). The CDR3 has 15 residues. Trimming stripped 5 bases from V and 0 bases from J, with 10 bases between. CDR1 is SEHNR, CDR2 FQNEAQ, per germline (reference sequence). This chain's CDR3 is CASSLRAPNTGELFF. CDR3 nucleotides: TGTGCCAGCAGCCTCAGGGCTCCGAACACCGGGGAGCTGTTTTTT.

The chain has TRBV7-3 and TRBJ2-3; 7 bases are shared with TRBD2. This CDR3 spans 15 amino acids. Germline V gives CDR1 SGHTA, CDR2 FQGTGA. V was pared by 8 bases and J by 3 bases, with 11 bases of the junction left unmatched. The CDR3 loop reads CASGSGGSRTDTQYF. CDR3 in DNA: TGTGCCAGCGGGTCCGGCGGGAGTAGGACAGATACGCAGTATTTT.

This clone was observed a few times. The rearrangement joins TRBV27 to TRBJ1-5, with D tentatively TRBD1 (6 bases). The CDR3 runs to 13 residues. V lost 6 bases and J lost 5, with 11 bases in between. CDR1 is MNHEY and CDR2 is SMNVEV in the germline V gene (reference sequence). Here the CDR3 DNA reads TGTGCCAGCAGCACAGGGTTGTATCAGCCCCAGCATTTT. Its protein is CASSTGLYQPQHF.

V gene TRBV2 combines with J gene TRBJ2-7; D is uncertain. This CDR3 region has 14 residues. V was pared by 3 bases and J by 4 bases, with 13 bases between. Per germline, CDR1 SNHLY and CDR2 FYNNEI. CDR3 sequence reads: CASSDPQARYEQYF. DNA of the CDR3: TGTGCCAGCAGTGATCCGCAGGCACGATACGAGCAGTACTTC.

This chain joins TRBV5-6 and TRBJ2-7; D unresolved. Germline CDR1 reads SGHDT; CDR2 reads YYEEEE. V was pared by 0 bases and J by 3 bases, with 10 bases between. This CDR3 comprises 14 residues. In DNA, the CDR3 is TGTGCCAGCAGCTTGGTAGGTATGTTCTACGAGCAGTACTTC. Translating gives CASSLVGMFYEQYF.

The chain employs TRBV9 and TRBJ2-1, with D unresolved. The CDR3 is 18 amino acids. Trimming stripped 0 bases from V and 0 bases from J, with 16 bases between. Germline lookup yields CDR1 SGDLS and CDR2 YYNGEE. The CDR3 spells CASSVARTLVGSYNEQFF. The CDR3 bases are TGTGCCAGCAGCGTAGCCAGGACCCTTGTAGGCTCCTACAATGAGCAGTTCTTC.

Here the CDR3 DNA reads TGTGCCAGCAGCTTGGAGTACAGCTATGGCTACACCTTC. Amino acids: CASSLEYSYGYTF. This chain links TRBV7-9 with TRBJ1-2; D call uncertain. The CDR3 covers 13 residues. Trimming stripped 3 bases from V and 4 bases from J, with 9 bases between. Germline CDR1 and CDR2: SEHNR and FQNEAQ (reference sequence).

This clone has only one observation. The chain couples TRBV9 to TRBJ2-3, with D tentatively TRBD2 (6 bases). This CDR3 comprises 15 residues. V lost 6 bases to trimming and J lost 0 bases, with 14 bases between them. Germline assignment: CDR1 SGDLS and CDR2 YYNGEE. CDR3 bases: TGTGCCAGCACCCCATGGGGGGTGAGCACAGATACGCAGTATTTT. Translation: CASTPWGVSTDTQYF. Complete variable domain (other parts from reference TRBV9 and TRBJ2-3): DSGVTQTPKHLITATGQRVTLRCSPRSGDLSVYWYQQSLDQGLQFLIQYYNGEERAKGNILERFSAQQFPDLHSELNLSSLELGDSALYFCASTPWGVSTDTQYFGPGTRLTVL.

The V gene is TRBV11-3, the J gene TRBJ2-7, with 9 bases aligning to TRBD1. The V gene's germline CDR1 is SGHNT and CDR2 YENEEA. This CDR3 contains 14 residues. The ends lost 5 bases at V and 5 bases at J; junction bases unmatched: 7. The CDR3: CASSGRDRDHEQYF. Written as DNA, the CDR3 is TGTGCCAGCAGCGGCCGGGACAGGGACCACGAGCAGTACTTC.

This clone was recorded only once. J is TRBJ2-7 and V is TRBV28; 7 bases map to TRBD2. Germline CDR1 is MDHEN and CDR2 is SYDVKM. This CDR3 contains 13 residues. The J segment lost 2 bases and the V segment lost 6 bases, leaving 4 bases of the junction unmatched. CDR3 bases: TGTGCCAGCAGCGATGGGGGGGCCTACGAGCAGTACTTC. It specifies CASSDGGAYEQYF.

Remarks on this clone: This sample includes further DNA sequences coding for the same CDR3. The V call is TRBV7-9, the J call TRBJ2-5; D unclear. Germline loops: CDR1 SEHNR, CDR2 FQNEAQ (reference sequence). The CDR3 extends over 11 amino acids. V was pared by 4 bases and J by 5 bases, with 5 bases between. The CDR3 region has the DNA TGTGCCAGCAGCTCGGATGAGACCCAGTACTTC. As protein: CASSSDETQYF.

Turning to this clone: Other DNA sequences in this specimen translate into the identical CDR3. J is TRBJ2-1 and V is TRBV29-1; a weak D match, TRBD2 (5 bases). V lost 6 bases and J 4 bases, leaving 7 bases between the germline ends. Germline lookup yields CDR1 SQVTM and CDR2 ANQGSEA. This CDR3 region has 11 residues. Here the CDR3 reads CSVRAYNEQFF. CDR3 DNA: TGCAGCGTGCGGGCTTACAATGAGCAGTTCTTC.

This chain connects TRBV11-2 to TRBJ2-2; D not resolved. V was shortened by 0 bases and J by 5 bases, with 7 bases between the two germline ends. The CDR3 consists of 14 residues. Germline V gives CDR1 SGHAT, CDR2 FQNNGV. CDR3 region: CASSLDVRTGELFF. CDR3 coding DNA: TGTGCCAGCAGCTTAGATGTACGGACCGGGGAGCTGTTTTTT.

This clone was recorded only once. J is TRBJ1-2 and V is TRBV4-1, with 9 bases identical to TRBD1. The CDR3 is 17 residues long. The V gene's germline CDR1 is MGHRA and CDR2 YSYEKL. V lost 1 base, J lost 7 bases, and 13 bases stayed unmatched. In nucleotides, the CDR3 is TGCGCCAGCAGCCAAGGGGGCCGGGACAGGGCTTGGTTTGGCTACACCTTC. As protein: CASSQGGRDRAWFGYTF.

The rearrangement uses TRBV9 and TRBJ1-4; tentatively, D is TRBD1 (5 bases). The V end lost 3 bases, the J end lost 5 bases, and 14 bases lay between the germline ends. Per the germline V gene, CDR1 is SGDLS and CDR2 is YYNGEE. The CDR3 is made up of 15 amino acids. The CDR3 DNA is TGTGCCAGCAGCGAATGGGCAGGGTCCAATGAAAAACTGTTTTTT. It yields the protein CASSEWAGSNEKLFF.

This rearrangement joins TRBV7-8 to TRBJ2-1; TRBD2 aligns across 12 bases. This CDR3 comprises 17 residues. Germline V gives CDR1 SGHVS, CDR2 FQNEAQ. V dropped 3 bases and J dropped 3; count of bases not matched to a gene: 6. CDR3 protein: CASSFRLAGVDYNEQFF. The CDR3 DNA sequence: TGTGCCAGCAGCTTCCGACTAGCGGGAGTTGACTACAATGAGCAGTTCTTC.

This sequence joins TRBV6-1 and TRBJ2-2; D gene uncertain. Germline V gene data show CDR1 as MNHNS and CDR2 as SASEGT. The length of the CDR3 is 16 residues. V gave up 3 bases and J gave up 1 base, with 12 bases separating them. The CDR3 DNA reads as TGTGCCAGCAGTGAGCGGAAGGTCGTGAACACCGGGGAGCTGTTTTTT. This sequence encodes CASSERKVVNTGELFF.